The text below deals with one T cell receptor (beta chain). Its antigen remains unidentified. The data were obtained in a study of CD8+ T cells in alopecia areata. Overall study findings and caveats: Shared TCR sequences were less clear between patients than in mice, possibly partly from HLA diversity. Sequencing of scalp samples also includes resident alphabeta T cells from normal skin. Clonality was higher in lesional than normal scalp, especially in alopecia totalis/universalis.

Following RNA extraction, reverse transcription yielded cDNA that acted as the sequencing template. Only in-frame clones appear in the TCRdb table, and some are missing; sequencing was by immunoSEQ multiplex PCR. This sample yields roughly 150,000 clones, of which around 55% are seen a single time; about 4.3% belongs to the top ten. Germline-derived CDR1 and CDR2 are SQVTM and ANQGSEA. The CDR3 consists of 14 residues. V was shortened by 4 bases and J by 8 bases, with 19 bases between the two germline ends. The chain combines TRBV29-1 with TRBJ2-3; TRBD1 or TRBD2 may be the D gene (6 bases each). The sample taken for sequencing was CD4+ T cells sorted from blood. The receptor was derived from a human donor in good health. The CDR3 bases are TGCAGCGTTGTAGTAGGTTTGGGGGGCGGTACGCAGTATTTT. It specifies CSVVVGLGGGTQYF.